The 21 T cell receptor beta chains below all came from one sample that was sequenced in a study of blood T cell repertoires in COVID-19. Data came from immunoSEQ multiplex PCR; TCRdb stores just in-frame clones and leaves some out. Of 110,000 to 150,000 clones in the sample, about 87% were seen once. What was sequenced was peripheral blood. Receptors were obtained from a human donor in a cohort sampled during active COVID-19.

V usage is TRBV18 and J usage is TRBJ2-3, with D tentatively TRBD2 (7 bases). The CDR3 extends over 17 amino acids. Germline V gives CDR1 KGHSH, CDR2 LQKENI. Trimming stripped 3 bases from V and 4 bases from J, with 20 bases between. CDR3 sequence reads: CASSPRTRGRGADTQYF. CDR3 in DNA: TGTGCCAGCTCACCGAGGACTAGGGGGAGAGGGGCAGATACGCAGTATTTT. Full variable domain (missing parts from reference TRBV18 and TRBJ2-3): NAGVMQNPRHLVRRRGQEARLRCSPMKGHSHVYWYRQLPEEGLKFMVYLQKENIIDESGMPKERFSAEFPKEGPSILRIQQVVRGDSAAYFCASSPRTRGRGADTQYFGPGTRLTVL.

This clone was seen once. J is TRBJ2-5 and V is TRBV18; 10 positions match TRBD2. The CDR3 has 15 amino acids. The germline gives CDR1 KGHSH, CDR2 LQKENI. With V trimmed by 5 bases and J by 4 bases, 7 bases remained unmatched. The CDR3 loop is CASSSLAGVTETQYF. The CDR3 DNA sequence: TGTGCCAGCTCATCCCTAGCGGGAGTCACAGAGACCCAGTACTTC. The full variable domain, in which reference TRBV18 and TRBJ2-5 provide the parts outside the CDR3, is NAGVMQNPRHLVRRRGQEARLRCSPMKGHSHVYWYRQLPEEGLKFMVYLQKENIIDESGMPKERFSAEFPKEGPSILRIQQVVRGDSAAYFCASSSLAGVTETQYFGPGTRLLVL.

V and J are TRBV5-1 and TRBJ1-3; D not resolved. V gave up 1 base and J gave up 4 bases, with 9 bases separating them. Germline CDR1 is SGHRS and CDR2 is YFSETQ. This CDR3 contains 14 residues. The CDR3 nucleotides are TGCGCCAGCAGCTTGAGCGTGGAAGGAAACACCATATATTTT. It yields the protein CASSLSVEGNTIYF.

This chain connects TRBV7-6 to TRBJ2-5, with a weak D call TRBD2 (6 bases). This CDR3 has 16 amino acids. V shed 5 bases and J shed 5 bases, with 21 bases lying between them. Germline lookup yields CDR1 SGHVS and CDR2 FNYEAQ. CDR3 loop: CASSPRRGGRLETQYF. DNA of the CDR3: TGTGCCAGCAGCCCCCGTAGGGGTGGGAGGTTGGAGACCCAGTACTTC.

This chain joins TRBV7-3 and TRBJ1-2, with 8 nucleotides matching TRBD1. The CDR3 is made up of 16 amino acids. Trimming at V came to 1 base and at J to 3 bases, leaving 7 bases not matched to a gene. CDR1 is SGHTA and CDR2 is FQGTGA in the germline V gene. Here the CDR3 reads CASSLNPQGAYYGYTF. Here the CDR3 DNA reads TGTGCCAGCAGCTTAAACCCCCAGGGGGCCTACTATGGCTACACCTTC.

In this sample, this clone turned up many times. The chain recombines TRBV3-1 (or the pseudogene TRBV3-2) with TRBJ2-7; 8 bases are shared with TRBD2. Germline assignment: CDR1 LGHDT and CDR2 YNNKEL (reference sequence). The CDR3 is 17 residues long. V lost 3 bases, J lost 0 bases, and 10 bases stayed unmatched. The CDR3 nucleotides are TGTGCCAGCAGCCATTTACCTAGCGGGCTGATCTCCTACGAGCAGTACGTC. Its protein product is CASSHLPSGLISYEQYV.

The rearrangement joins TRBV5-1 to TRBJ2-2; D gene ambiguous. Deletions cut 10 bases from V and 6 bases from J, with 13 bases between. The CDR3 sequence is 12 residues long. The V gene's germline CDR1 is SGHRS and CDR2 YFSETQ. CDR3: CAGSTLAGELFF. The CDR3 DNA sequence: TGCGCCGGCTCAACCCTGGCCGGGGAGCTGTTTTTT.

This chain joins TRBV19 and TRBJ2-2; 9 positions agree with TRBD1. Germline lookup yields CDR1 LNHDA and CDR2 SQIVND (reference sequence). After removal of 6 bases from V and 8 bases from J, the junction contained 7 bases not matched to a gene. The CDR3 spans 14 residues. The CDR3 DNA is TGTGCCAGTAGGGAAAACAGGGGGCCAGGGGAGCTGTTTTTT. Amino acid sequence: CASRENRGPGELFF.

The chain employs TRBV21-1 and TRBJ1-4; the D call TRBD1 from the table was never checked on the DNA. TRBV21-1 has pseudogene status. The CDR3 consists of 14 residues. CDR3 sequence: CASRGWGRAEKLFF. CDR3 bases: TGTGCCAGCCGCGGATGGGGGCGGGCTGAAAAACTGTTTTTT.

V and J are TRBV7-2 and TRBJ2-1; 7 bases line up with TRBD2. CDR3 size: 15 residues. V lost 5 bases and J lost 3; bases outside the gene matches: 7. Germline values: CDR1 SGHTA, CDR2 FQGNSA. The CDR3 DNA sequence: TGTGCCAGCAGCACCGCTAGCGGTCTCTACAATGAGCAGTTCTTC. It translates to CASSTASGLYNEQFF.

The rearrangement uses TRBV24-1 and TRBJ1-2; D not resolved. V lost 4 bases and J 4 bases, leaving 9 bases between the germline ends. This CDR3 is 13 amino acids long. Germline CDR1 is KGHDR and CDR2 is SFDVKD. The CDR3 is CATSEGLGYGYTF. The DNA for the CDR3 is TGTGCCACCAGTGAAGGACTGGGCTATGGCTACACCTTC.

The rearrangement uses TRBV7-3 and TRBJ2-3, with 10 positions matching TRBD1. The CDR3 is 14 residues long. Germline V gene lookup returns CDR1 SGHTA and CDR2 FQGTGA. V trimming: 4 bases; J trimming: 3 bases; junction bases outside the gene matches: 1. The CDR3 sequence is CASSWDRGTDTQYF. For the CDR3, the DNA is TGTGCCAGCAGCTGGGACAGGGGAACAGATACGCAGTATTTT.

This clone was observed a handful of times. The chain links TRBV5-6 to TRBJ2-1, with 14 bases identical to TRBD2. The V gene's germline CDR1 is SGHDT and CDR2 YYEEEE. CDR3 length equals 19 residues. V shed 0 bases and J 8 bases; nucleotides not matched to a gene: 13. CDR3 in amino acids: CASSLDGTSGSYRDDEQFF. CDR3 sequence (DNA): TGTGCCAGCAGCTTGGACGGGACTAGCGGGAGTTACCGCGATGATGAGCAGTTCTTC.

This rearrangement joins TRBV9 to TRBJ2-5; perhaps TRBD1 as D (6 bases). The CDR3 totals 14 residues. Trimming took off 1 base at V and 5 bases at J, with 12 bases between the two ends. CDR1 is SGDLS and CDR2 is YYNGEE in the germline V gene. CDR3 sequence (DNA): TGTGCCAGCAGCGTAACAGGGTTTTTTGAGACCCAGTACTTC. This gives the protein CASSVTGFFETQYF.

This chain joins TRBV7-9 and TRBJ1-5, with 9 bases lining up with TRBD1. The CDR3 length is 15 residues. Trimming cost V 5 bases and J 6 bases; bases outside gene matches: 8. Germline V lookup: CDR1 SEHNR, CDR2 FQNEAQ (reference sequence). CDR3 protein: CASSPGTGRTQPQHF. The CDR3 DNA reads TGTGCCAGCAGCCCAGGGACAGGGAGGACTCAGCCCCAGCATTTT.

Written as DNA, the CDR3 is TGTGCCAGCAGCTTAAGAGGGAGGACTAGCATTACTGAGCAGTTCTTC. It codes for CASSLRGRTSITEQFF. The rearrangement uses TRBV7-3 and TRBJ2-1; TRBD2 matches 8 bases. This CDR3 has 16 amino acids. V lost 1 base and J lost 9; bases outside the gene matches: 11. Germline CDR1 SGHTA, CDR2 FQGTGA.

V usage is TRBV24-1 and J usage is TRBJ1-2; no clear D. Deletions cut 3 bases from V and 6 bases from J, with 7 bases between. The CDR3 is made up of 12 amino acids. Germline CDR1 reads KGHDR; CDR2 reads SFDVKD. This CDR3 reads CATSDPVDGYTF. CDR3 coding DNA: TGTGCCACCAGTGATCCCGTCGATGGCTACACCTTC.

In its sample, this clone was seen once. The genes are TRBV30 and TRBJ1-1, with TRBD1 matching over 7 bases. Germline trimming cut 4 bases from V and 5 bases from J; bases unmatched to any gene: 4. The CDR3 is 12 residues long. CDR1 and CDR2 (germline): GTSNPN, SVGIG (reference sequence). The CDR3 spells CAWTTGDTEAFF. The DNA for the CDR3 is TGTGCCTGGACAACAGGGGATACTGAAGCTTTCTTT.

J is TRBJ2-3 and V is TRBV2; TRBD1 agrees at 8 bases. Trimming took 4 bases from V and 2 from J; bases not matched to a gene: 8. The CDR3 is made up of 16 amino acids. CDR1 is SNHLY, CDR2 FYNNEI, per germline. The CDR3 DNA reads as TGTGCCAGCAGTGTAGTTCAGGGGGCTGTCACAGATACGCAGTATTTT. It yields the protein CASSVVQGAVTDTQYF.

Concerning this clone: In the same sample, other DNA sequences code for this CDR3. CDR3 DNA: TGCGCCAGCAGCTTGGGGCAGAATAATTCACCCCTCCACTTT. Amino acids: CASSLGQNNSPLHF. The chain couples TRBV5-1 to TRBJ1-6, with D uncertain. The CDR3 has 14 amino acids. Trimming left V 0 bases short and J 5 bases short, with 6 bases between. The germline V gene encodes CDR1 SGHRS and CDR2 YFSETQ.

The genes are TRBV29-1 and TRBJ2-1, with 12 bases lining up with TRBD2. The CDR3 contains 15 residues. V gave up 6 bases and J gave up 7 bases; unmatched junction bases: 10. The V gene's germline CDR1 is SQVTM and CDR2 ANQGSEA. CDR3 residues: CSVGLAGLETNEQFF. Written as DNA, the CDR3 is TGCAGCGTCGGACTAGCGGGGTTGGAAACGAATGAGCAGTTCTTC.